This T cell receptor beta chain was sequenced during a study of T cell changes during pregnancy in multiple sclerosis. V was cut by 6 bases and J by 0 bases, with 8 bases left in between. CDR1 SNHLY and CDR2 FYNNEI come from the germline V gene. The CDR3 consists of 13 residues. Produced via immunoSEQ multiplex PCR; TCRdb's table is partial and in-frame only. The table has approximately 80,000 clones, roughly 95% seen once. The sequencing used peripheral blood, collected in the second trimester of pregnancy. V gene TRBV2 combines with J gene TRBJ1-1; D remains unclear. The source is a female donor in good health, enrolled as a control in a pregnancy study. The DNA for the CDR3 is TGTGCCAGCAGGGAGATAATGAACACTGAAGCTTTCTTT. Protein: CASREIMNTEAFF.